Described below is a single TCR beta chain sequence and its context. Repertoires were generated with immunoSEQ multiplex PCR, while TCRdb's copy carries only in-frame clones and drops some. Of some 160,000 clones listed, under 90% were seen once; the top ten hold about 8%. The participants were between about 18 and 90 years old and came from 20 to 30 US areas. V lost 7 bases to trimming and J lost 8 bases, with 10 bases between them. The CDR3 is 11 residues long. Germline V CDR1 and CDR2: KGHDR, SFDVKD. This sample is drawn from a study of blood T cell repertoires in COVID-19. Study information: Samples taken during acute and convalescent COVID-19 were collected in the United States, Italy and Spain.

The clonotype originates from a woman aged 45-59 years who had recovered from COVID-19. Sequences were obtained from PBMCs or T cells enriched from blood (not recorded which). V gene TRBV24-1 combines with J gene TRBJ1-1; tentatively, D is TRBD1 (5 bases). The DNA of the CDR3 is TGTGCCACCAGGGACAAAGCAGAAGCTTTCTTT. It translates to CATRDKAEAFF.